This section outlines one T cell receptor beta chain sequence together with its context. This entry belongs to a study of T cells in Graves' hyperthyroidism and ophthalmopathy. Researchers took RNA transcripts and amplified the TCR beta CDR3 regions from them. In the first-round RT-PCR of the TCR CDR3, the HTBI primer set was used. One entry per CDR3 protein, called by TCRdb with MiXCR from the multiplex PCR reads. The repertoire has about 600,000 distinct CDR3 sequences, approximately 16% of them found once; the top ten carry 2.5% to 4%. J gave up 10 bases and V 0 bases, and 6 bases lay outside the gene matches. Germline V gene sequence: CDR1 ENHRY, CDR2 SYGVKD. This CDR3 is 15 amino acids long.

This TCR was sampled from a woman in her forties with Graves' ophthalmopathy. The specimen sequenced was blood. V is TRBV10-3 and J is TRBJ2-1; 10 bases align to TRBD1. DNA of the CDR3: TGTGCCATCAGTGAGTCGACTGGGACAGGGGAAGAGCAGTTCTTC. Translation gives CAISESTGTGEEQFF.